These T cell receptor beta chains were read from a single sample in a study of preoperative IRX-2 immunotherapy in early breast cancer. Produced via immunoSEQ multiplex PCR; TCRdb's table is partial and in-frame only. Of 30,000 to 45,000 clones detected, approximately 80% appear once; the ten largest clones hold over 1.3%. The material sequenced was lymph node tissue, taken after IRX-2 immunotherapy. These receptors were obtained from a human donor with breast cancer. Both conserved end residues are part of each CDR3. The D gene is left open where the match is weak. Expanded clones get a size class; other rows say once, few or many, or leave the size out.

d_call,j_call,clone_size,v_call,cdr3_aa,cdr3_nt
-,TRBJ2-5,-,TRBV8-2,CASSKLGQGETQYF,TGTGCCAGCAGTAAGTTGGGGCAAGGAGAGACCCAGTACTTC
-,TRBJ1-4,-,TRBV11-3,CASSLPGTNEKLFF,TGTGCCAGCAGCTTGCCCGGCACTAATGAAAAACTGTTTTTT
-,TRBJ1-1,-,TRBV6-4,CASSFASEAFF,TGTGCCAGCAGTTTTGCTTCCGAAGCTTTCTTT
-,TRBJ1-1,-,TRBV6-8,CASSYGGDQGRRGFF,TGTGCCAGCAGTTACGGTGGAGATCAAGGCCGACGAGGTTTCTTT
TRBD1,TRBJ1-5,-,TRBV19,CASSIGAGGEPQHF,TGTGCCAGTAGTATAGGGGCAGGGGGCGAGCCCCAGCATTTT
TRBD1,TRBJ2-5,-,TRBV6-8,CASSYSRGQALTQYF,TGTGCCAGCAGTTACTCGAGGGGACAGGCATTGACCCAGTACTTC
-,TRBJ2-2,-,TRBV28,CASSFLGPDTGELFF,TGTGCCAGCAGTTTTTTAGGGCCCGACACCGGGGAGCTGTTTTTT
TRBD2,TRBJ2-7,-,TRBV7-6,CASSEGLAGGQGYEQYF,TGTGCCAGCAGCGAGGGACTAGCGGGGGGGCAAGGCTACGAGCAGTACTTC
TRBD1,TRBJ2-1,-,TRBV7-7,CASSCWDRYNEQFF,TGTGCTAGCAGCTGTTGGGACAGGTACAATGAGCAGTTCTTC
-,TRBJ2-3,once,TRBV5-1,CASTRDSNTDTQYF,TGCGCCAGCACCCGGGACTCAAACACAGATACGCAGTATTTT
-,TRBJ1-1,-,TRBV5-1,CASSLFLGRGSTEAFF,TGCGCCAGCAGCTTGTTCCTCGGCAGGGGATCCACTGAAGCTTTCTTT
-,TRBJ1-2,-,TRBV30,CAWAIRPSANYGYTF,TGTGCCTGGGCTATTCGGCCCTCGGCGAACTATGGCTACACCTTC
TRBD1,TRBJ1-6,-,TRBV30,CAWSVMQGVSPLHF,TGTGCCTGGAGTGTAATGCAGGGGGTCTCACCCCTCCACTTT
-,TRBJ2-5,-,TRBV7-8,CASPRARIGETQYF,TGTGCCAGCCCCCGAGCCAGAATTGGAGAGACCCAGTACTTC
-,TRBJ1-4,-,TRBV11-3,CASSYDQGTNEKLFF,TGTGCCAGCAGCTACGATCAGGGAACTAATGAAAAACTGTTTTTT
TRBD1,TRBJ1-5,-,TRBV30,CACSGQGTQPQHF,TGTGCCTGCTCGGGACAGGGGACTCAGCCCCAGCATTTT
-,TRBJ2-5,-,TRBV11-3,CASSLSSGGRETQYF,TGTGCCAGCAGCTTGTCAAGTGGGGGTCGGGAGACCCAGTACTTC
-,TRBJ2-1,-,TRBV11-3,CASSPGGPGPNEQFF,TGTGCCAGCAGCCCTGGGGGCCCCGGGCCCAATGAGCAGTTCTTC
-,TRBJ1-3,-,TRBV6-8,CASSLDTKEDTIYF,TGTGCCAGCAGTTTAGACACCAAAGAAGACACCATATATTTT
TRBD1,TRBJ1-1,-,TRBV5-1,CASSPTGVEGEAFF,TGCGCCAGCAGCCCCACAGGGGTTGAGGGTGAAGCTTTCTTT
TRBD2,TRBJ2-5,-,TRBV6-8,CASSFRLAAQETQYF,TGTGCCAGCAGTTTCCGACTAGCGGCACAAGAGACCCAGTACTTC
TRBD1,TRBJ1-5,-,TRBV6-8,CAIAQGGNQPQHF,TGTGCCATCGCACAGGGGGGCAATCAGCCCCAGCATTTT
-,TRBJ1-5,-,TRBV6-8,CASSYSRRGLNQPQHF,TGTGCCAGCAGTTACTCCCGCAGGGGACTCAATCAGCCCCAGCATTTT
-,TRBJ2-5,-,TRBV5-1,CASSLVSGGQETQYF,TGCGCCAGCAGCTTGGTGTCTGGGGGCCAAGAGACCCAGTACTTC
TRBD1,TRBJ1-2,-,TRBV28,CASIPNLQGLGYTF,TGTGCCAGCATTCCAAACCTACAGGGGTTGGGCTACACCTTC
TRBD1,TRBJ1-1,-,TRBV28,CASSMGQVFSRNTEAFF,TGTGCCAGCAGTATGGGACAGGTTTTTTCACGGAACACTGAAGCTTTCTTT
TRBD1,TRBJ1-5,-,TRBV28,CASSRDREMGQPQHF,TGTGCCAGCAGTCGGGACAGGGAGATGGGGCAGCCCCAGCATTTT
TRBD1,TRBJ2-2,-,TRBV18,CASSPGQGIAGELFF,TGTGCCAGCTCACCGGGACAGGGGATCGCCGGGGAGCTGTTTTTT
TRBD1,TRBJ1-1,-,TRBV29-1,CSALEGDRLNTEAFF,TGCAGCGCTCTCGAAGGGGACAGACTTAACACTGAAGCTTTCTTT
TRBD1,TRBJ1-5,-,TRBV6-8,CASSYQTTGEPQHF,TGTGCCAGCAGTTACCAAACAACAGGGGAGCCCCAGCATTTT
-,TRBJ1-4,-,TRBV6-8,CASSYAGREKLFF,TGTGCCAGCAGTTATGCGGGGCGGGAAAAACTGTTTTTT
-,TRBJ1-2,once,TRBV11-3,CASSPTGLGVHGYTF,TGTGCCAGCAGCCCCACCGGGCTGGGCGTCCATGGCTACACCTTC
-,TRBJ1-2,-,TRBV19,CASSIDLNYGYTF,TGTGCCAGTAGTATTGATCTGAACTATGGCTACACCTTC
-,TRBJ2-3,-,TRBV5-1,CASSLRQGTDTQYF,TGCGCCAGCAGCTTGAGGCAGGGAACAGATACGCAGTATTTT
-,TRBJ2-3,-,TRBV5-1,CASSLRPEGTTDTQYF,TGCGCCAGCAGCTTGAGGCCCGAGGGGACCACAGATACGCAGTATTTT
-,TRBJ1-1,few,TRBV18,CASSLIEPEAFF,TGTGCCAGCTCACTGATTGAGCCTGAAGCTTTCTTT
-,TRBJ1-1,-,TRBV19,CASSISMNTEAFF,TGTGCCAGTAGTATTTCGATGAACACTGAAGCTTTCTTT
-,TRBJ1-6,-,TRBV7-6,CASSPTPPGGSYNSPLHF,TGTGCTAGCAGCCCTACCCCTCCTGGCGGATCCTATAATTCACCCCTCCACTTT
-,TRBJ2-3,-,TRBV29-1,CSVVTGRSADTQYF,TGCAGCGTGGTGACAGGCAGAAGTGCAGATACGCAGTATTTT
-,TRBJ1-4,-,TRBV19,CASRVASNEKLFF,TGTGCCAGTAGGGTGGCCAGTAATGAAAAACTGTTTTTT
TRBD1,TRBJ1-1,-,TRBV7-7,CASSWTGGVNTEAFF,TGTGCCAGCAGCTGGACAGGGGGCGTGAACACTGAAGCTTTCTTT
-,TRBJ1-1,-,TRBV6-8,CASSYGQSLPEAFF,TGTGCCAGCAGTTACGGACAGTCTTTGCCTGAAGCTTTCTTT
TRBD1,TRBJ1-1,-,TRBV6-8,CASSPQGAMNTEAFF,TGTGCCAGCAGCCCACAGGGGGCCATGAACACTGAAGCTTTCTTT
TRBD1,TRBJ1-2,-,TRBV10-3,CAISEGTGQGYGYTF,TGTGCCATCAGTGAGGGGACAGGGCAGGGATATGGCTACACCTTC
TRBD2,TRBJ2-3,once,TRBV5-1,CASSTTSGTDTQYF,TGCGCCAGCAGCACGACTAGCGGCACAGATACGCAGTATTTT
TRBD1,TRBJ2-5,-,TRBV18,CASSPPKGAETQYF,TGTGCCAGCTCACCACCTAAGGGGGCAGAGACCCAGTACTTC
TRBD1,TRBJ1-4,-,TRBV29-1,CSVAQLVGQANPTNEKLFF,TGCAGCGTTGCCCAACTAGTGGGACAGGCGAACCCAACTAATGAAAAACTGTTTTTT
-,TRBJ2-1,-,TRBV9,CASSAGQRYNEQFF,TGTGCCAGCAGCGCAGGACAGCGCTACAATGAGCAGTTCTTC
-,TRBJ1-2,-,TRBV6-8,CASSSRVLMGYTF,TGTGCCAGCAGCAGTCGGGTCCTTATGGGCTACACCTTC
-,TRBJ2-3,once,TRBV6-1,CAISEEGADTQYF,TGTGCCATCAGTGAAGAGGGGGCAGATACGCAGTATTTT
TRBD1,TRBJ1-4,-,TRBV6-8,CASSQPGTAYNEKLFF,TGTGCCAGCAGCCAACCTGGGACAGCTTATAATGAAAAACTGTTTTTT
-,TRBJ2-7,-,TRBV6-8,CASSTDSLRHAEQYF,TGTGCCAGCAGTACCGACAGCTTAAGACACGCCGAGCAGTACTTC
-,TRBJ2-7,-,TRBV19,CASSMAGGTYEQYF,TGTGCCAGTAGTATGGCCGGTGGGACCTACGAGCAGTACTTC
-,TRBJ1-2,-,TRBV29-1,CSPRDNSSNYGYTF,TGCAGCCCTCGGGACAACAGCTCTAACTATGGCTACACCTTC
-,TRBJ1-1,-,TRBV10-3,CAISESEGPNTEAFF,TGTGCCATCAGTGAGTCGGAGGGTCCGAACACTGAAGCTTTCTTT
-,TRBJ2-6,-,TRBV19,CASSIGDRANVLTF,TGTGCCAGTAGTATCGGGGATCGGGCCAACGTCCTGACTTTC
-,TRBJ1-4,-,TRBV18,CASSQTATNEKLFF,TGTGCCAGCTCTCAGACAGCAACTAATGAAAAACTGTTTTTT